Listed below are T cell receptor beta chains from one sample, sequenced in a study of post-analysis software for immune sequencing data. TCRdb called the PCR reads again in MiXCR, with one record for every CDR3 protein. The sample lists a few hundred thousand distinct CDR3 sequences, around a third occurring once. Sequencing used blood. These TCRs come from a girl aged 10-17 years with multiple sclerosis. The CDR3 runs from the conserved cysteine through the conserved F or W. A D gene is named only where the DNA matches it firmly. Clone size, where shown, is once, few, many, or a class for clones that have expanded.

>TRBJ2-7|TRBD1|14|.|TRBV7-9
CASSFPDRGYEQYF
TGTGCCAGCAGCTTCCCCGACAGGGGCTACGAGCAGTACTTC
>TRBJ2-7|.|13|few|TRBV7-2
CASSLFRAYEQYF
TGTGCCAGCAGCTTATTCAGAGCCTACGAGCAGTACTTC
>TRBJ2-3|.|15|.|TRBV7-9
CASSSNTLSTDTQYF
TGTGCCAGCAGCTCTAACACCCTTAGCACAGATACGCAGTATTTT
>TRBJ1-2|.|14|.|TRBV6-5
CASRVISTGGGYTF
TGTGCCAGCAGGGTTATATCGACAGGAGGTGGCTACACCTTC
>TRBJ2-3|.|13|few|TRBV3-1
CAATPVGADTQYF
TGTGCCGCCACTCCGGTCGGGGCTGATACGCAGTATTTT
>TRBJ2-3|.|12|.|TRBV6-1
CASSDFRDTQYF
TGTGCCAGCAGCGACTTTCGAGATACGCAGTATTTT
>TRBJ1-2|.|14|.|TRBV24-1
CATRDPGLNYGYTF
TGTGCCACCAGGGATCCAGGACTAAACTATGGCTACACCTTC
>TRBJ1-2|.|16|.|TRBV5-4
CASSLRQYPANYGYTF
TGTGCCAGCAGCCTAAGACAGTACCCCGCTAACTATGGCTACACCTTC
>TRBJ2-5|.|13|.|TRBV20-1
CSARRTGRETQYF
TGCAGTGCTAGAAGGACCGGGAGAGAGACCCAGTACTTC
>TRBJ2-5|.|15|many|TRBV5-6
CASSSLASAQETQYF
TGTGCCAGCAGCTCTTTGGCTTCCGCCCAAGAGACCCAGTACTTC
>TRBJ2-7|.|12|few|TRBV30
CAWRGGTYEQYF
TGTGCCTGGAGAGGCGGGACTTACGAGCAGTACTTC
>TRBJ1-5|.|14|few|TRBV12-3/TRBV12-4
CASSFPGRNQPQHF
TGTGCCAGCAGTTTCCCAGGGAGAAATCAGCCCCAGCATTTT
>TRBJ2-7|.|17|.|TRBV14
CASSSTLGTGKSYEQYF
TGTGCCAGCAGCTCTACCTTGGGCACAGGGAAGTCCTACGAGCAGTACTTC
>TRBJ2-1|.|15|.|TRBV4-3
CASSHTSRSSNEQFF
TGCGCCAGCAGCCACACTAGCCGGAGCTCCAATGAGCAGTTCTTC
>TRBJ2-1|TRBD2|16|few|TRBV15
CATSRVAGSSYNEQFF
TGTGCCACCAGCAGAGTAGCGGGGAGCTCCTACAATGAGCAGTTCTTC
>TRBJ2-5|.|17|.|TRBV9
CAGSVGPGVGFQETQYF
TGTGCCGGCAGCGTAGGTCCGGGGGTGGGATTTCAGGAGACCCAGTACTTC
>TRBJ2-1|.|16|.|TRBV7-9
CASSAQTGFTYNEQFF
TGTGCCAGCAGCGCACAGACAGGCTTTACCTACAATGAGCAGTTCTTC
>TRBJ2-1|.|12|.|TRBV7-2
CASSLVTNEQFF
TGTGCCAGCAGCTTGGTGACCAATGAGCAGTTCTTC
>TRBJ1-2|.|15|.|TRBV6-5
CASSYSDPSLYGYTF
TGTGCCAGCAGTTACTCGGACCCCTCTCTCTATGGCTACACCTTC
>TRBJ1-5|TRBD1|16|.|TRBV27
CASSSSGQGINQPQHF
TGTGCCAGCAGTTCCTCGGGACAGGGGATTAATCAGCCCCAGCATTTT
>TRBJ1-1|TRBD1|14|once|TRBV2
CASLRQGSIAEAFF
TGTGCCAGCCTTCGACAGGGGTCAATCGCTGAAGCTTTCTTT
>TRBJ1-4|.|13|.|TRBV5-1
CASSSVPHEKLFF
TGCGCCAGCAGCTCGGTTCCCCATGAAAAACTGTTTTTT
>TRBJ2-7|.|12|many|TRBV4-2
CASSQEGGEQYF
TGTGCCAGCAGCCAAGAGGGGGGCGAGCAGTACTTC
>TRBJ2-3|.|13|many|TRBV6-5
CASSYSGTDTQYF
TGTGCCAGCAGTTACTCGGGGACAGATACGCAGTATTTT
>TRBJ2-3|.|14|few|TRBV4-2
CASSPGTSTDTQYF
TGTGCCAGCAGCCCCGGGACTAGCACAGATACGCAGTATTTT
>TRBJ2-2|TRBD1|16|.|TRBV7-2
CASSSRRTGVTGELFF
TGTGCCAGCAGCTCTCGAAGGACAGGGGTAACCGGGGAGCTGTTTTTT
>TRBJ1-2|.|13|few|TRBV7-2
CASSHQGYYGYTF
TGTGCCAGCAGTCACCAGGGCTACTATGGCTACACCTTC
>TRBJ2-3|.|14|.|TRBV4-1
CASSQRQSTDTQYF
TGCGCCAGCAGCCAACGACAGAGCACAGATACGCAGTATTTT
>TRBJ1-1|.|16|few|TRBV4-1
CASSHGVRTINTEAFF
TGCGCCAGCAGCCACGGAGTCCGGACGATTAACACTGAAGCTTTCTTT
>TRBJ2-1|.|14|.|TRBV20-1
CSAPLGVRNNEQFF
TGCAGTGCCCCATTAGGGGTCCGCAACAATGAGCAGTTCTTC
>TRBJ2-3|TRBD1|17|many|TRBV7-2
CASSLQRDRAGTDTQYF
TGTGCCAGCAGCTTACAAAGAGACAGGGCGGGCACAGATACGCAGTATTTT
>TRBJ1-2|.|13|.|TRBV6-5
CASSRGRGYGYTF
TGTGCCAGCAGTAGGGGTCGAGGCTATGGCTACACCTTC
>TRBJ2-7|TRBD2|15|.|TRBV3-1
CASSHGLAGGREQYF
TGTGCCAGCAGCCATGGACTAGCGGGGGGGCGCGAGCAGTACTTC
>TRBJ1-2|.|14|.|TRBV6-6
CASRYSAEKRGYTF
TGTGCCAGCAGGTACTCAGCGGAAAAGAGAGGCTACACCTTC
>TRBJ2-5|.|13|.|TRBV5-1
CASSQRIRETQYF
TGCGCCAGCAGCCAGAGAATTCGGGAAACCCAGTACTTC
>TRBJ2-1|.|15|once|TRBV6-5
CASSGGFSSYNEQFF
TGTGCCAGCAGTGGCGGGTTTAGCTCCTACAATGAGCAGTTCTTC
>TRBJ2-7|.|15|few|TRBV7-2
CASSLGKTEVYEQYF
TGTGCCAGCAGCTTAGGGAAGACCGAGGTCTACGAGCAGTACTTC
>TRBJ2-3|TRBD1|14|.|TRBV9
CASRKGQGQDTQYF
TGTGCCAGCAGGAAAGGACAGGGGCAAGATACGCAGTATTTT
>TRBJ1-4|TRBD1|17|.|TRBV15
CATSRRGIQGATEKLFF
TGTGCCACCAGCAGAAGAGGGATACAGGGGGCAACGGAAAAACTGTTTTTT
>TRBJ2-7|.|19|.|TRBV9
CASSGPRARSRGGQNEQYF
TGTGCCAGCAGCGGCCCCCGGGCCCGATCGCGCGGGGGCCAAAACGAGCAGTACTTC
>TRBJ2-7|.|15|once|TRBV5-1
CASSLELRGRNEQYF
TGCGCCAGCAGCTTGGAGCTGAGGGGTCGGAATGAGCAGTACTTC
>TRBJ2-7|.|14|.|TRBV3-1
CASSEVGARGEQYF
TGTGCCAGCAGTGAGGTTGGGGCCAGGGGCGAGCAGTACTTC
>TRBJ2-1|TRBD2|18|once|TRBV3-1
CASSQKGGGSRWVHEQFF
TGTGCCAGCAGCCAAAAAGGCGGGGGGTCCCGTTGGGTCCATGAGCAGTTCTTC
>TRBJ1-2|TRBD1|14|.|TRBV2
CASSGGQRNYGYTF
TGTGCCAGCAGTGGGGGACAGAGAAACTATGGCTACACCTTC
>TRBJ2-5|TRBD1|14|.|TRBV2
CASSERGPLETQYF
TGTGCCAGCAGTGAAAGGGGGCCGTTAGAGACCCAGTACTTC
>TRBJ2-1|TRBD2|18|.|TRBV2
CASSSQIRLAGVDNEQFF
TGTGCCAGCAGTTCCCAAATTAGGCTAGCGGGGGTCGACAATGAGCAGTTCTTC
>TRBJ2-7|TRBD1|11|few|TRBV20-1
CSARQGNEQYF
TGCAGTGCTCGACAGGGGAACGAGCAGTACTTC